Listed here are 27 T cell receptor beta chains from one sample, sequenced in a study of beta chain features in type 1 diabetes. The authors reverse transcribed all of the isolated RNA, so sequencing captured expressed TCRB transcripts. Some clones are missing from TCRdb's copy, which holds only in-frame ones; the method was immunoSEQ multiplex PCR. The sample holds around 340,000 clones; about 20% are singletons and the top ten take roughly 0.045%. Sequences were obtained from naive CD4+ T cells from blood. Receptors originate from a woman aged 18-35 years in good health.

This clone showed up just a few times. The V call is TRBV7-9, the J call TRBJ2-3; TRBD2 might be the D (6 bases). The CDR3 runs to 14 residues. V was cut by 1 base and J by 5 bases, with 10 bases left in between. Germline V gives CDR1 SEHNR, CDR2 FQNEAQ (reference sequence). For the CDR3, the DNA is TGTGCCAGCAGCTTAGTATCCGGGGGAGATACGCAGTATTTT. It is translated as CASSLVSGGDTQYF.

The CDR3 reads CASSQHGSVLSEQYF. The CDR3 region has the DNA TGTGCCAGTAGTCAACACGGGTCTGTTTTGAGCGAGCAGTACTTC. The chain employs TRBV19 and TRBJ2-7; D gene ambiguous. V lost 5 bases, J lost 6 bases, and 20 bases lay in between. CDR1 and CDR2 from the germline V gene are LNHDA and SQIVND (reference sequence). The CDR3 is made up of 15 amino acids.

This clone was detected a few times. The rearrangement uses TRBV4-2 and TRBJ2-7, with TRBD2 matching 13 bases. The CDR3 runs 16 residues. The ends lost 0 bases at V and 4 bases at J; junction bases unmatched: 3. Germline values: CDR1 LGHNA, CDR2 YNFKEQ. CDR3 amino acids: CASSQDGTSGKYEQYF. DNA for the CDR3: TGTGCCAGCAGCCAAGATGGGACTAGCGGGAAGTACGAGCAGTACTTC.

In this sample, this clone turned up a few times. The chain has TRBV11-2 and TRBJ2-4; the match to TRBD1 covers 7 bases. CDR1 is SGHAT and CDR2 is FQNNGV in the germline V gene. V was pared by 3 bases and J by 6 bases, with 17 bases of the junction left unmatched. This CDR3 comprises 18 residues. The DNA of the CDR3 is TGTGCCAGCAGCTTTTTTAGGGGTTTTGGGGACAGATCAAACATTCAGTACTTC. Protein product: CASSFFRGFGDRSNIQYF.

This clone came up a few times. This rearrangement joins TRBV7-2 to TRBJ2-7; perhaps TRBD2 as D (6 bases). V gave up 10 bases and J gave up 6 bases, with 19 bases separating them. This CDR3 comprises 13 residues. Germline-derived CDR1 and CDR2 are SGHTA and FQGNSA. The CDR3 region has the DNA TGTGCCACCCTCGGAGGGCCTGATAGCGAGCAGTACTTC. This sequence encodes CATLGGPDSEQYF.

This clone was recorded a few times. The rearrangement links TRBV30 to TRBJ2-3; 10 nucleotides match TRBD2. The V gene end was trimmed by 2 bases and the J gene end by 0 bases; junction bases not matched to a gene: 5. The V gene's germline CDR1 is GTSNPN and CDR2 SVGIG (reference sequence). This CDR3 is 16 amino acids long. In DNA, the CDR3 is TGTGCCTGGAGTATAAGAGCGGGAGGGAGCACAGATACGCAGTATTTT. Translation: CAWSIRAGGSTDTQYF.

This clone was counted a few times. At one end, the junction sequence differs from germline, possibly due to a read error. The sample holds other DNA sequences that translate to the same CDR3. The chain combines TRBV19 with TRBJ1-5, with 10 bases lining up with TRBD1. The CDR3 is made up of 17 amino acids. Germline V CDR1 and CDR2: LNHDA, SQIVND (reference sequence). The CDR3 DNA reads as TGTGCCAGTAGTTCTCGCCGGGACAGGGGCGGCAACCAGCCCCAGCATTTT. This translates into CASSSRRDRGGNQPQHF.

This clone was seen only a few times. The gene calls are TRBV5-1 and TRBJ2-5; tentatively, D is TRBD1 (7 bases). Germline V gives CDR1 SGHRS, CDR2 YFSETQ. V lost 4 bases, J lost 5 bases, and 18 bases lay in between. The CDR3 extends over 15 amino acids. CDR3 sequence (DNA): TGCGCCAGCAGCGGGGGGACAGTAGGTCGGGAGACCCAGTACTTC. This translates into CASSGGTVGRETQYF.

This clone was picked up a small number of times. The chain links TRBV11-1 to TRBJ2-7, with TRBD2 identical over 9 bases. CDR3 length equals 14 residues. J was trimmed by 4 bases and V by 5 bases; bases with no gene match: 6. Germline-derived CDR1 and CDR2 are SGHAT and FQDESV (reference sequence). The CDR3 coding sequence is TGTGCCAGCAGCCTTAGCGGGAGTGTTTACGAGCAGTACTTC. Amino acid sequence: CASSLSGSVYEQYF.

J is TRBJ2-1 and V is TRBV2, with TRBD2 as a possible D gene (5 bases). CDR3 length: 13 residues. Germline V gene sequence: CDR1 SNHLY, CDR2 FYNNEI. Trimming left V 10 bases short and J 7 bases short, with 17 bases between. The CDR3 spells CATVREMGNEQFF. Written as DNA, the CDR3 is TGTGCCACAGTGAGGGAGATGGGGAATGAGCAGTTCTTC.

This clone has more than one count but fewer than ten. The chain has TRBV29-1 and TRBJ2-1; 9 nucleotides align to TRBD2. V gave up 6 bases and J gave up 9 bases; unmatched junction bases: 9. Germline values: CDR1 SQVTM, CDR2 ANQGSEA. This CDR3 contains 13 residues. CDR3 DNA sequence: TGCAGCGTGGGGAGCGGGGGGCACTTTGAGCAGTTCTTC. As protein: CSVGSGGHFEQFF.

DNA of the CDR3: TGTGCTAGTGGTTTAGGACAGGGGGCTGGCACTGAAGCTTTCTTT. The encoded protein is CASGLGQGAGTEAFF. The chain links TRBV12-5 to TRBJ1-1; 11 bases map to TRBD1. V shed 3 bases and J 4 bases; nucleotides not matched to a gene: 4. CDR3 length equals 15 residues. Germline values: CDR1 LGHNT, CDR2 FRNRAP.

This clone has only a few counts. This rearrangement joins TRBV9 to TRBJ1-4, with a possible D match to TRBD1 (6 bases). Trimming took 4 bases from V and 8 from J, leaving 15 bases between them. Germline assignment: CDR1 SGDLS and CDR2 YYNGEE. The CDR3 covers 14 residues. Written as DNA, the CDR3 is TGTGCCAGCAGCACGCGACAGGCTACCGAAAAACTGTTTTTT. It is translated as CASSTRQATEKLFF.

The chain is built from TRBV2 and TRBJ1-5; D may be TRBD1 (5 bases). V was trimmed by 1 base and J by 6 bases, leaving 10 bases between them. The V gene's germline CDR1 is SNHLY and CDR2 FYNNEI. This CDR3 spans 14 amino acids. This CDR3 is CASSEGRGSQPQHF. As DNA, the CDR3 is TGTGCCAGCAGTGAAGGGAGGGGAAGTCAGCCCCAGCATTTT. Looking up the rest from reference TRBV2 and TRBJ1-5 gives the full variable domain: EPEVTQTPSHQVTQMGQEVILRCVPISNHLYFYWYRQILGQKVEFLVSFYNNEISEKSEIFDDQFSVERPDGSNFTLKIRSTKLEDSAMYFCASSEGRGSQPQHFGDGTRLSIL.

This chain connects TRBV5-4 to TRBJ1-1, with 10 bases fitting TRBD1. The CDR3 loop spans 15 amino acids. CDR1 and CDR2 (germline): SGHNT, YYREEE (reference sequence). V dropped 2 bases and J dropped 5; count of bases not matched to a gene: 6. The CDR3 DNA reads TGTGCCAGCAGCTTCGACGGACAGGGGGGAACTGAAGCTTTCTTT. It encodes CASSFDGQGGTEAFF.

This chain uses TRBV7-2 with TRBJ2-7, with 9 bases lining up with TRBD1. The CDR3 is 14 residues long. Per germline, CDR1 SGHTA and CDR2 FQGNSA. J gave up 4 bases and V 6 bases, and 7 bases lay outside the gene matches. CDR3 in amino acids: CASRYGQGTYEQYF. DNA for the CDR3: TGTGCCAGCAGATACGGACAGGGGACATACGAGCAGTACTTC.

This clone has only a few counts. The sample contains more than one DNA sequence encoding this CDR3. The DNA for the CDR3 is TGTGCCAGCAGCTTGGGACTAGCGGGTTACAATGAGCAGTTCTTC. Its protein product is CASSLGLAGYNEQFF. The chain links TRBV7-9 to TRBJ2-1; 12 nucleotides match TRBD2. The V and J ends lost 3 bases and 4 bases, in that order; junction bases with no gene match: 1. This CDR3 comprises 15 residues. CDR1 and CDR2 (germline): SEHNR, FQNEAQ (reference sequence). Full variable domain (missing parts from reference TRBV7-9 and TRBJ2-1): DTGVSQNPRHKITKRGQNVTFRCDPISEHNRLYWYRQTLGQGPEFLTYFQNEAQLEKSRLLSDRFSAERPKGSFSTLEIQRTEQGDSAMYLCASSLGLAGYNEQFFGPGTRLTVL.

There are a few counts of this clone. This rearrangement joins TRBV2 to TRBJ1-5, with 7 bases identical to TRBD1. CDR1 SNHLY and CDR2 FYNNEI come from the germline V gene. The junction had 4 bases not matched to a gene; V was cut back by 6 bases and J by 2 bases. The CDR3 runs to 14 residues. DNA of the CDR3: TGTGCCAGCAGCGAGGGACAGCGCAATCAGCCCCAGCATTTT. Amino acid sequence: CASSEGQRNQPQHF.

This CDR3 is CASSQGPRYGYTF. In DNA, the CDR3 is TGCGCCAGCAGCCAAGGGCCCAGATATGGCTACACCTTC. The chain has TRBV4-1 and TRBJ1-2; no clear D. Germline CDR1 MGHRA, CDR2 YSYEKL. The CDR3 totals 13 residues. Trimming pared 1 base from V and 5 bases from J, leaving 8 bases between.

This chain joins TRBV25-1 and TRBJ1-4; D unresolved. The CDR3 runs 16 residues. Germline V gene lookup returns CDR1 MGHDK and CDR2 SYGVNS. Trimming pared 2 bases from V and 3 bases from J, leaving 13 bases between. In DNA form, the CDR3 reads TGTGCCAGCAGTGAAGGAGAGGGAGTAGCTAATGAAAAACTGTTTTTT. This gives the protein CASSEGEGVANEKLFF.

This clone was counted a few times. This rearrangement joins TRBV9 to TRBJ2-3; 7 positions agree with TRBD2. Germline assignment: CDR1 SGDLS and CDR2 YYNGEE. The trim removed 0 bases at V and 1 base at J, leaving 5 bases unmatched. The length of the CDR3 is 16 residues. The CDR3 reads CASSVDGGSRTDTQYF. In DNA form, the CDR3 reads TGTGCCAGCAGCGTAGACGGCGGGAGCCGCACAGATACGCAGTATTTT.

The chain employs TRBV7-2 and TRBJ2-1; 7 nucleotides match TRBD2. Germline trimming cut 0 bases from V and 3 bases from J; bases unmatched to any gene: 11. Germline assignment: CDR1 SGHTA and CDR2 FQGNSA. CDR3 length: 18 amino acids. CDR3 nucleotide sequence: TGTGCCAGCAGCTTAGCGCTAATCGGCGGGAGTGGCTACAATGAGCAGTTCTTC. The encoded protein is CASSLALIGGSGYNEQFF.

The CDR3 DNA reads TGTGCCAGCAGTTACTCGAGCGGAGATGAGCAGTTCTTC. This encodes CASSYSSGDEQFF. V gene TRBV6-5 combines with J gene TRBJ2-1; D is possibly TRBD2 (5 bases). CDR3 length equals 13 residues. V gave up 0 bases and J gave up 8 bases, with 8 bases separating them. Germline loops: CDR1 MNHEY, CDR2 SVGAGI.

The V and J genes are TRBV5-1 and TRBJ2-2; the D gene is possibly TRBD2 (5 bases). The V gene's germline CDR1 is SGHRS and CDR2 YFSETQ. Trimming stripped 5 bases from V and 2 bases from J, with 16 bases between. The CDR3 loop spans 16 amino acids. Here the CDR3 reads CASSEGSGGNTGELFF. The CDR3 DNA sequence: TGCGCCAGCAGTGAAGGGAGCGGAGGAAACACCGGGGAGCTGTTTTTT.

This clone was seen only a few times. The chain uses TRBV2 and TRBJ2-5; TRBD1 might be the D (6 bases). V gave up 10 bases and J gave up 2 bases, with 14 bases separating them. Germline loops: CDR1 SNHLY, CDR2 FYNNEI. CDR3 length: 13 residues. The CDR3 bases are TGTGCCACAAGGGATGACAGGCAAGAGACCCAGTACTTC. Translated, it gives CATRDDRQETQYF. The complete variable domain, with remaining parts taken from reference TRBV2 and TRBJ2-5, reads EPEVTQTPSHQVTQMGQEVILRCVPISNHLYFYWYRQILGQKVEFLVSFYNNEISEKSEIFDDQFSVERPDGSNFTLKIRSTKLEDSAMYFCATRDDRQETQYFGPGTRLLVL.

This clone was recorded a few times. The V gene is TRBV7-2, the J gene TRBJ1-2; the D is unclear. The CDR3 is 11 residues long. Germline loops: CDR1 SGHTA, CDR2 FQGNSA. Between the trimmed V and J ends, which lost 4 bases and 2 bases, there was a span of 2 bases. The CDR3: CASSSNYGYTF. The CDR3 nucleotides read TGTGCCAGCAGCTCAAACTATGGCTACACCTTC. The complete variable domain, with remaining parts taken from reference TRBV7-2 and TRBJ1-2, reads GAGVSQSPSNKVTEKGKDVELRCDPISGHTALYWYRQSLGQGLEFLIYFQGNSAPDKSGLPSDRFSAERTGGSVSTLTIQRTQQEDSAVYLCASSSNYGYTFGSGTRLTVV.

This clone was seen a handful of times. This rearrangement joins TRBV5-4 to TRBJ2-5; 8 nucleotides match TRBD1. Per germline, CDR1 SGHNT and CDR2 YYREEE (reference sequence). This CDR3 is 13 amino acids long. The V gene end was trimmed by 6 bases and the J gene end by 5 bases; junction bases not matched to a gene: 6. CDR3: CASKTGAEETQYF. CDR3 nucleotide sequence: TGTGCCAGCAAGACAGGGGCCGAGGAGACCCAGTACTTC.